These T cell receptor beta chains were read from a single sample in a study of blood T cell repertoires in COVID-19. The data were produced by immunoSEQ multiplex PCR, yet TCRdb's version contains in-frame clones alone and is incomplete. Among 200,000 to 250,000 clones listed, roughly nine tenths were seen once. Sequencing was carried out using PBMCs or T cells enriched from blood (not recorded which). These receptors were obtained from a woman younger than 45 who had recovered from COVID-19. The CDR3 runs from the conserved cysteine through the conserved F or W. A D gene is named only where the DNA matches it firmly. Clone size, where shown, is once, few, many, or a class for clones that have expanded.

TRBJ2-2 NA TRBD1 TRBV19 TGTGCCAGTAGTATGGACAGGGGGAGGGACACCGGGGAGCTGTTTTTT CASSMDRGRDTGELFF
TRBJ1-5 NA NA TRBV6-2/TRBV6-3 TGTGCCAGCAGTCCGAACAGGGATGACAATCAGCCCCAGCATTTT CASSPNRDDNQPQHF
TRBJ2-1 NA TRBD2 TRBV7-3 TGTGCCAGCAGTGATATAGCGGGAGACTACAATGAGCAGTTCTTC CASSDIAGDYNEQFF
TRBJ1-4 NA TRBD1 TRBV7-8 TGTGCCAGCAGCTTAGGAGTAGGGGGCGATGAAAAACTGTTTTTT CASSLGVGGDEKLFF
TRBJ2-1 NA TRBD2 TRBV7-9 TGTGCCAGCAGCCCCCGGGGGGGGAGCTCCTACAATGAGCAGTTCTTC CASSPRGGSSYNEQFF
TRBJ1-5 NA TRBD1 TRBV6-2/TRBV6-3 TGTGCCAGCAGTTACGACAGGGCTTACCAGCCCCAGCATTTT CASSYDRAYQPQHF
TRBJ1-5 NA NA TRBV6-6 TGTGCCAGCAGCAGAGGGACGGCGGGGCATCAGCCCCAGCATTTT CASSRGTAGHQPQHF
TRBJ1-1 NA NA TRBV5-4 TGTGCCAGCAGCCCCTGGGACAACCTGAACACTGAAGCTTTCTTT CASSPWDNLNTEAFF
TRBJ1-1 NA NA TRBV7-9 TGTGCCAGCAACTCAGCCCTCAAAGACACTTTCTTT CASNSALKDTFF
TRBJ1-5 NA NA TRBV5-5 TGTGCCAGCAGCTTGTCAGGGGATTCATATAGCAATCAGCCCCAGCATTTT CASSLSGDSYSNQPQHF
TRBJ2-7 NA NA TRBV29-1 TGCAGCGTTGGTGACAGCAATTACGAGCAGTACTTC CSVGDSNYEQYF
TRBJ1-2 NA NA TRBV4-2 TGTGCCAGCAGCCAAGACAGGGCAACCTATGGCTACACCTTC CASSQDRATYGYTF
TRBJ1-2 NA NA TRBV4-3 TGCGCCAGCAGCCAAGAGGGGGCAGAGCACTATGGCTACACCTTC CASSQEGAEHYGYTF
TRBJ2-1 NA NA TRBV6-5 TGTGCCAGCAGTTACGGTCAGGGGAGCTCCTACAATGAGCAGTTCTTC CASSYGQGSSYNEQFF
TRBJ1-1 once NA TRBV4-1 TGCGCCAGCAGCCAAGCGGGACTCGAAGCTTTCTTT CASSQAGLEAFF
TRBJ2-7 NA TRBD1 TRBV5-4 TGTGCCAGCAGCTTGGGGGACAGGGAACCCTACGAGCAGTACTTC CASSLGDREPYEQYF
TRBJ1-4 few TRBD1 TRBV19 TGTGCCAGTAGTTCCGGGACAGGTGATGAAAAACTGTTTTTT CASSSGTGDEKLFF
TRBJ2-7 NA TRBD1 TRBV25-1 TGTGCCAGCAGTGAATTGTCCAGGGGGCCCGAGCAGTACTTC CASSELSRGPEQYF
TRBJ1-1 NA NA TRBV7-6 TGTGCCAGCAGCCAATACAGGGCTACACTTTCCGAAGCTTTCTTT CASSQYRATLSEAFF
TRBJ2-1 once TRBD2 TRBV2 TGTGCCAGCAGCCCTACTAGCGGGGGGTACAATGAGCAGTTCTTC CASSPTSGGYNEQFF
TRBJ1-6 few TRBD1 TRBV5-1 TGCGCCAGCAGGACCAGGGGGCATAATTCACCCCTCCACTTT CASRTRGHNSPLHF
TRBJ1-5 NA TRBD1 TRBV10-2 TGCGCCAGCAGTGATACAGGGGGTCAGGGGAATCAGCCCCAGCATTTT CASSDTGGQGNQPQHF
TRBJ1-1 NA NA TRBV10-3 TGTGCCATCAGTGCCAGGAACACTGAAGCTTTCTTT CAISARNTEAFF
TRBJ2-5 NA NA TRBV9 TGTGCCAGCAGCGTAGGTCTTCCAGGGGGGCGGGAGACCCAGTACTTC CASSVGLPGGRETQYF
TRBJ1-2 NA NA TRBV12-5 TGTGCTAGTGGGGCGGGGCCTAACCCTAACTATGGCTACACCTTC CASGAGPNPNYGYTF
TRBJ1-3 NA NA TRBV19 TGTGCCAGCGAGGGGACAAGGGGAAACACCATATATTTT CASEGTRGNTIYF
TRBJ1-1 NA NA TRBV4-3 TGCGCCAGCAGCCCCGCGGTGGCAGGGACTGAAGCTTTCTTT CASSPAVAGTEAFF
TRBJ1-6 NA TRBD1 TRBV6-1 TGTGCCAGCAGTGAGAGGGACAGGGAAAATTCACCCCTCCACTTT CASSERDRENSPLHF
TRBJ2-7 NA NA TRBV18 TGTGCCAGCTCACCCCCCCTTTCCTCCTACGAGCAGTACTTC CASSPPLSSYEQYF
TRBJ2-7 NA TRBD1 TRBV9 TGTGCCAGCAGCGTTACCGGGACAGTCTCCTACGAGCAGTACTTC CASSVTGTVSYEQYF
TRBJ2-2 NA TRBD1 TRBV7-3 TGTGCCAGCAGCCCGAGACAGGGTGAGAACACCGGGGAGCTGTTTTTT CASSPRQGENTGELFF
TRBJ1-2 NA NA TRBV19 TGTGCCAGTATTGCGGGTGGAGAAGAATATGGCTACACCTTC CASIAGGEEYGYTF
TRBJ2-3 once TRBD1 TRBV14 TGTGCCAGCAACATACAGGGGCCAGATACGCAGTATTTT CASNIQGPDTQYF
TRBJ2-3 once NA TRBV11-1 TGTGCCAGCAGCCCAGCAACTACCCTCCCAGATACGCAGTATTTT CASSPATTLPDTQYF
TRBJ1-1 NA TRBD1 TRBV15 TGTGCCACCAGCAGCCAGGGACAGATGAACACTGAAGCTTTCTTT CATSSQGQMNTEAFF
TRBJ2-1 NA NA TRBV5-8 TGTGCCAGCAGCTTGGCAAGGAGCCACTCCTACAATGAGCAGTTCTTC CASSLARSHSYNEQFF
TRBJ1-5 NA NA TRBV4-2 TGTGCCAGCAGCCAAGAGGGAGGGGTTCAGCCCCAGCATTTT CASSQEGGVQPQHF
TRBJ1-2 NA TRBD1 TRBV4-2 TGTGCCAGCAGCCAACGGACAGGGGGCGGCTATGGCTACACCTTC CASSQRTGGGYGYTF
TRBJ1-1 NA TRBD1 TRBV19 TGTGCCAGTAGTATTACTAGGACAGGGGTGAACACTGAAGCTTTCTTT CASSITRTGVNTEAFF
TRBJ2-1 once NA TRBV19 TGTGCCAGTAGGGCCGGCGGGGCAGGTCTATTCAATGAGCAGTTCTTC CASRAGGAGLFNEQFF
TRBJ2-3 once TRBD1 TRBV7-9 TGTGCCAGCAGTTCCGGGACAGTCACAGATACGCAGTATTTT CASSSGTVTDTQYF
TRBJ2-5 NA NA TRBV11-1 TGTGCCAGCAGCCGCGACGGGTGGTTAGCGGAGACCCAGTACTTC CASSRDGWLAETQYF
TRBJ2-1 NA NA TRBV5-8 TGTGCCAGCAGCCTTACACAGGGAAGCTACAATGAGCAGTTCTTC CASSLTQGSYNEQFF
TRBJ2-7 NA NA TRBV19 TGTGCCAGTAGTATAAGCCTGAGCTACGAGCAGTACTTC CASSISLSYEQYF
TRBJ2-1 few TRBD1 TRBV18 TGTGCCAGCTCACCGCTGAGACAGGGTGACAATGAGCAGTTCTTC CASSPLRQGDNEQFF
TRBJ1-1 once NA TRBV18 TGTGCCAGCTCACCCTCAGGGGACAACACTGAAGCTTTCTTT CASSPSGDNTEAFF
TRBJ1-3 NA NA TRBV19 TGTGCCAGTCGGACAGGAAACACCATATATTTT CASRTGNTIYF
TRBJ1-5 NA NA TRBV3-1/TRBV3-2 TGTGCCAGCAGCCAAGGAGTGACAGCCGGCAATCAGCCCCAGCATTTT CASSQGVTAGNQPQHF
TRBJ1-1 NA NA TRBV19 TGTGCCAGTAGTATAGTAGGACAAGAATTGCGTCAAGCTTTCTTT CASSIVGQELRQAFF
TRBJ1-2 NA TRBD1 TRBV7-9 TGTGCCAGCAGCTTAGCCCACAGGGGTGATGGCTACACCTTC CASSLAHRGDGYTF
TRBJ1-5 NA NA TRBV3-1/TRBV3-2 TGTGCCAGCAGCCAAGGGAACGGGGGTCAGCCCCAGCATTTT CASSQGNGGQPQHF